These 23 T cell receptor beta chains share one sample of origin, sequenced in a study of T cell repertoires in cytomegalovirus infection. TCRdb called the reads again in MiXCR, with one record for every CDR3 protein. The sample holds 97,000 or so distinct CDR3 sequences, about 15% seen once. What was sequenced was PBMCs. The origin of the receptors is a human donor in good health (CMV status not recorded). Some clones in this sample may be carry-over from other donors' samples.

Comments on this clonotype: A much larger clone lies a single base off, so this may be a read error. The chain links TRBV7-2 to TRBJ2-1, with D maybe TRBD1 (5 bases). The germline CDR1 and CDR2 sequences are SGHTA and FQGNSA. The CDR3 totals 11 residues. The CDR3 region is CASNPGNEPFF. Written as DNA, the CDR3 is TGTGCCAGCAATCCAGGGAATGAGCCGTTCTTC.

There are a few counts of this clonotype. V is TRBV29-1 and J is TRBJ2-3; TRBD2 agrees at 12 bases. The trim removed 6 bases at V and 0 bases at J, leaving 13 bases unmatched. The germline V gene encodes CDR1 SQVTM and CDR2 ANQGSEA. The CDR3 length is 18 residues. The DNA of the CDR3 is TGCAGCGTACATCCCCCTAGCGGGGGGGCCTTTAGCACAGATACGCAGTATTTT. Encoded protein: CSVHPPSGGAFSTDTQYF.

On this clonotype itself: A read error may explain this, as a much larger clone is one base away. The V gene is TRBV7-2, the J gene TRBJ2-1; the D gene is possibly TRBD1 (6 bases). Trimming shortened V by 2 bases and J by 6 bases, and 8 bases separated the two germline ends. The germline CDR1 and CDR2 sequences are SGHTA and FQGNSA. This CDR3 comprises 13 residues. Written as DNA, the CDR3 is TGTGCCAGCAGCTTACACAGGGTCAATGAGCAGTTCTTC. It codes for CASSLHRVNEQFF. Based on the CDR3 plus reference TRBV7-2 and TRBJ2-1, the full variable domain is GAGVSQSPSNKVTEKGKDVELRCDPISGHTALYWYRQSLGQGLEFLIYFQGNSAPDKSGLPSDRFSAERTGGSVSTLTIQRTQQEDSAVYLCASSLHRVNEQFFGPGTRLTVL.

The chain is built from TRBV27 and TRBJ2-7, with TRBD1 matching over 8 bases. V trimming: 4 bases; J trimming: 3 bases; junction bases outside the gene matches: 8. Germline CDR1 is MNHEY and CDR2 is SMNVEV (reference sequence). The CDR3 covers 15 residues. Here the CDR3 reads CASSYLPDRDYEQYF. The CDR3 nucleotides read TGTGCCAGCAGTTACTTACCGGACAGGGACTACGAGCAGTACTTC.

By sample share, this clonotype is medium-sized. The chain links TRBV7-2 to TRBJ1-1, with TRBD1 matching over 9 bases. CDR1 is SGHTA, CDR2 FQGNSA, per germline. The junction had 11 bases not matched to a gene; V was cut back by 5 bases and J by 1 base. The CDR3 totals 17 residues. CDR3 sequence reads: CASSKVPGQGWNTEAFF. CDR3 nucleotides: TGTGCCAGCAGCAAGGTCCCGGGACAGGGTTGGAACACTGAAGCTTTCTTT.

This clonotype has only a few counts. The V call is TRBV7-6, the J call TRBJ2-3; 12 bases align to TRBD2. The CDR3 length is 18 residues. Germline-derived CDR1 and CDR2 are SGHVS and FNYEAQ. J lost 2 bases, V lost 5 bases, and 11 bases had no gene match. CDR3 region: CASSPRTSGALITDTQYF. The CDR3 DNA follows: TGTGCCAGCAGCCCACGGACTAGCGGGGCCCTTATCACAGATACGCAGTATTTT.

In its sample, this clonotype was seen many times. The CDR3 DNA sequence: TGTGCCAGCAGTTTAACGGGGCGGGGAGGGCCGGAGACCCAGTACTTC. Translated: CASSLTGRGGPETQYF. The chain carries TRBV28 and TRBJ2-5, with 7 nucleotides matching TRBD2. The germline V gene has CDR1 MDHEN and CDR2 SYDVKM. This CDR3 spans 16 amino acids. After removal of 2 bases from V and 5 bases from J, the junction contained 11 bases not matched to a gene. The full variable domain, rest sourced from reference TRBV28 and TRBJ2-5, is DVKVTQSSRYLVKRTGEKVFLECVQDMDHENMFWYRQDPGLGLRLIYFSYDVKMKEKGDIPEGYSVSREKKERFSLILESASTNQTSMYLCASSLTGRGGPETQYFGPGTRLLVL.

The table lists this clonotype with many counts. The V and J genes are TRBV28 and TRBJ2-5; 12 positions match TRBD2. J lost 7 bases, V lost 6 bases, and 9 bases had no gene match. The CDR3 loop spans 15 amino acids. Germline assignment: CDR1 MDHEN and CDR2 SYDVKM. CDR3 DNA: TGTGCCAGCAGCCCCCCTAGCGGGGGGGCGGTGACCCAGTACTTC. Encoded protein: CASSPPSGGAVTQYF.

The rearrangement links TRBV20-1 to TRBJ1-1, with D unresolved. Per the germline V gene, CDR1 is DFQATT and CDR2 is SNEGSKA (reference sequence). Trimming pared 3 bases from V and 0 bases from J, leaving 17 bases between. This CDR3 is 16 amino acids long. CDR3 in amino acids: CSARRAARFMNTEAFF. CDR3 DNA: TGCAGTGCTAGGCGGGCGGCCCGGTTCATGAACACTGAAGCTTTCTTT.

This clonotype was seen many times. The chain employs TRBV7-8 and TRBJ2-3; 7 bases line up with TRBD1. Looked up from germline, CDR1 is SGHVS and CDR2 is FQNEAQ. J gave up 1 base and V 4 bases, and 8 bases lay outside the gene matches. The CDR3 is 16 residues long. The CDR3 here is CASSYRDGQGTDTQYF. The CDR3 nucleotides are TGTGCCAGCAGCTACAGGGACGGACAGGGCACAGATACGCAGTATTTT.

In its sample, this clonotype was seen a few times. J is TRBJ1-2 and V is TRBV9, with a possible D match to TRBD1 (6 bases). Germline V lookup: CDR1 SGDLS, CDR2 YYNGEE. Trimming took 1 base from V and 8 from J, leaving 15 bases between them. CDR3 length equals 14 residues. CDR3: CASSVSGAAGGYTF. For the CDR3, the DNA is TGTGCCAGCAGCGTATCAGGGGCTGCGGGCGGCTACACCTTC.

The J gene is TRBJ2-1, the V gene TRBV6-2 or TRBV6-3; TRBD2 is a possible D gene (5 bases). Germline-derived CDR1 and CDR2 are MNHEY and SVGEGT. This CDR3 is 16 amino acids long. Trimming shortened V by 4 bases and J by 0 bases, and 13 bases separated the two germline ends. CDR3 residues: CASSSTGIFSYNEQFF. The CDR3 coding sequence is TGTGCCAGCAGTTCAACCGGGATTTTCTCCTACAATGAGCAGTTCTTC.

This clonotype was detected a few times. This chain's CDR3 is CASSPDAPRGNEQFF. CDR3 DNA sequence: TGTGCCAGCAGCCCCGATGCTCCCAGGGGCAATGAGCAGTTCTTC. This chain joins TRBV5-6 and TRBJ2-1; the D gene is possibly TRBD1 (6 bases). This CDR3 comprises 15 residues. CDR1 and CDR2 from the germline V gene are SGHDT and YYEEEE. Trimming cost V 4 bases and J 6 bases, with 17 bases left between them.

A note on this clonotype: As the CDR3 is not closed by the conserved phenylalanine or tryptophan, this likely results from a read error. The V call is TRBV6-1, the J call TRBJ2-1; D gene unclear. The CDR3 runs 12 residues. Trimming cost V 8 bases and J 3 bases, with 8 bases left between them. Germline CDR1 reads MNHNS; CDR2 reads SASEGT. The CDR3 sequence: CASDTGYNEQFI. The CDR3 region has the DNA TGTGCCAGCGACACTGGCTACAATGAGCAGTTCATC.

V is TRBV29-1 and J is TRBJ2-4; the match to TRBD1 covers 11 bases. Germline V gene sequence: CDR1 SQVTM, CDR2 ANQGSEA. V lost 6 bases to trimming and J lost 1 base; unmatched junction nucleotides: 8. This CDR3 has 16 amino acids. CDR3 nucleotides: TGCAGCGTCGGTGCCGGGACAGGGGGTGCCAAAAACATTCAGTACTTC. Amino acid sequence: CSVGAGTGGAKNIQYF.

In regard to this clonotype: A read error is possible here, since a much larger clone lies one base away. The chain combines TRBV11-2 with TRBJ1-5; D possibly corresponds to TRBD1 (5 bases). The CDR3 is made up of 13 amino acids. Trimming took 3 bases from V and 5 from J, leaving 8 bases between them. The germline CDR1 and CDR2 sequences are SGHAT and FQNNGV. CDR3 bases: TGTGCCAGCAGCTTGGGACGCTATCAGCCCCAGCATTTT. This encodes CASSLGRYQPQHF.

There are many counts of this clonotype. This chain links TRBV7-8 with TRBJ2-3; tentatively, D is TRBD1 (5 bases). Trimming left V 5 bases short and J 5 bases short, with 23 bases between. CDR3 length: 17 amino acids. Germline V gene lookup returns CDR1 SGHVS and CDR2 FQNEAQ. The CDR3 bases are TGTGCCAGCAGCCCCATAGGGGTCCTCTCTCGCCGAGATACGCAGTATTTT. It codes for CASSPIGVLSRRDTQYF. The complete variable domain, with remaining parts taken from reference TRBV7-8 and TRBJ2-3, reads GAGVSQSPRYKVAKRGQDVALRCDPISGHVSLFWYQQALGQGPEFLTYFQNEAQLDKSGLPSDRFFAERPEGSVSTLKIQRTQQEDSAVYLCASSPIGVLSRRDTQYFGPGTRLTVL.

The chain carries TRBV18 and TRBJ1-4; D may be TRBD1 (5 bases). Trimming cost V 2 bases and J 5 bases, with 21 bases left between them. Looked up from germline, CDR1 is KGHSH and CDR2 is LQKENI. The CDR3 spans 18 residues. This CDR3 reads CASSPASRTSTENEKLFF. CDR3 in DNA: TGTGCCAGCTCACCAGCCTCTAGGACATCCACCGAGAATGAAAAACTGTTTTTT.

The gene calls are TRBV2 and TRBJ2-2; D is undetermined. Looked up from germline, CDR1 is SNHLY and CDR2 is FYNNEI. This CDR3 spans 15 amino acids. The V end lost 1 base, the J end lost 0 bases, and 6 bases lay between the germline ends. CDR3 sequence reads: CASSEGDTNTGELFF. In DNA form, the CDR3 reads TGTGCCAGCAGTGAAGGGGATACGAACACCGGGGAGCTGTTTTTT.

The chain combines TRBV11-3 with TRBJ2-5; D is ambiguous. The germline CDR1 and CDR2 sequences are SGHNT and YENEEA. With 1 base removed from V and 0 bases from J, the gap between germline ends came to 15 bases. This CDR3 comprises 17 residues. The CDR3 reads CASSLVGRELYQETQYF. CDR3 sequence (DNA): TGTGCCAGCAGCTTAGTCGGCCGAGAGCTGTACCAAGAGACCCAGTACTTC.

In regard to this clonotype: This may arise from a read error, as a much more abundant clone is one base away. The rearrangement joins TRBV11-1 to TRBJ2-1, with no clear D. The length of the CDR3 is 14 residues. CDR1 is SGHAT and CDR2 is FQDESV in the germline V gene (reference sequence). In DNA form, the CDR3 reads TGTGCCAGCAGCCGATGGCGCTCCTACTATGAGCAGTTCTTC. Amino acid sequence: CASSRWRSYYEQFF.

The V call is TRBV28, the J call TRBJ1-4, with 8 nucleotides matching TRBD1. Germline assignment: CDR1 MDHEN and CDR2 SYDVKM. Trimming at V came to 3 bases and at J to 6 bases, leaving 6 bases not matched to a gene. This CDR3 is built from 15 residues. CDR3 in amino acids: CASSFQGADDEKLFF. In DNA, the CDR3 is TGTGCCAGCAGTTTTCAGGGGGCCGACGATGAAAAACTGTTTTTT.

The rearrangement uses TRBV5-1 and TRBJ1-3, with no clear D. CDR1 and CDR2 from the germline V gene are SGHRS and YFSETQ. The CDR3 sequence is 14 residues long. V lost 1 base and J 2 bases, leaving 7 bases between the germline ends. The DNA of the CDR3 is TGCGCCAGCAGCTTGAGGGCCACTGGAAACACCATATATTTT. Translated: CASSLRATGNTIYF.